This T cell receptor (beta chain) originates from a study of breast tumors, draining lymph nodes, adjacent tissues. The lymph nodes were axillary draining lymph nodes from breast cancer patients. Germline CDR1 MNHNS, CDR2 SASEGT. Trimming removed 3 bases from V and 7 bases from J, with 15 bases in between. This CDR3 has 15 residues. This clonotype was counted ten times or more. TCRdb ran MiXCR on the multiplex PCR reads and lists one entry per CDR3 protein. The repertoire has about 120,000 distinct CDR3 sequences, just under 20% of them found once; the top ten carry 3% to 4%. The clonotype comes from a female donor with breast cancer. Some clones in this sample may be carry-over from other donors' samples. The V and J genes are TRBV6-1 and TRBJ2-2; perhaps TRBD1 as D (5 bases). Sequenced sample: axillary lymph node tissue. The CDR3 sequence: CASSEGRAGNGELFF. The DNA of the CDR3 is TGTGCCAGCAGTGAGGGCAGGGCAGGGAACGGGGAGCTGTTTTTT.